This is a list of T cell receptor beta chains from one sample in a study of cytomegalovirus exposure and HLA in healthy donors. The table came from immunoSEQ multiplex PCR; TCRdb's copy has only in-frame clones and leaves some out. The data hold approximately 220,000 clones, with around nine tenths observed a single time. Sequences were obtained from PBMCs. The receptor set was obtained from a man aged 18 to 29 in good health and CMV-seronegative. Each CDR3 is given with its conserved first and last residue. The order of the fields is V gene, D gene, clone size, J gene, CDR3 protein, CDR3 DNA. A D gene is named only where the DNA matches it firmly. Not all rows give a size; the values are once, few, many and, for expanded clones, a class.

v_gene: TRBV4-3; d_gene: -; abundance: few; j_gene: TRBJ1-2; CDR3aa: CASSQEGVGGYTF; CDR3nt: TGCGCCAGCAGCCAAGAAGGGGTCGGAGGCTACACCTTC
v_gene: TRBV4-3; d_gene: TRBD1; abundance: few; j_gene: TRBJ1-4; CDR3aa: CASSRFGTGLGEKLFF; CDR3nt: TGCGCCAGCAGCCGGTTTGGGACAGGGCTGGGAGAAAAACTGTTTTTT
v_gene: TRBV27; d_gene: TRBD2; abundance: -; j_gene: TRBJ2-3; CDR3aa: CASSLFPGLDTDTQYF; CDR3nt: TGTGCCAGCAGTTTATTTCCGGGACTAGACACAGATACGCAGTATTTT
v_gene: TRBV7-9; d_gene: -; abundance: -; j_gene: TRBJ2-5; CDR3aa: CASSPQGGDRETQYF; CDR3nt: TGTGCCAGCAGCCCACAAGGGGGGGATAGAGAGACCCAGTACTTC
v_gene: TRBV28; d_gene: -; abundance: -; j_gene: TRBJ1-4; CDR3aa: CASSSPGEKLFF; CDR3nt: TGTGCCAGCAGTTCCCCCGGGGAAAAACTGTTTTTT
v_gene: TRBV19; d_gene: TRBD1; abundance: -; j_gene: TRBJ1-1; CDR3aa: CASSIEDRGTEAFF; CDR3nt: TGTGCCAGTAGTATCGAAGACAGGGGCACTGAAGCTTTCTTT
v_gene: TRBV5-1; d_gene: TRBD2; abundance: once; j_gene: TRBJ2-3; CDR3aa: CASSKGTSGSTDTQYF; CDR3nt: TGCGCCAGCAGCAAGGGGACTAGCGGGAGCACAGATACGCAGTATTTT
v_gene: TRBV5-4; d_gene: TRBD1; abundance: -; j_gene: TRBJ1-1; CDR3aa: CASSSPGQGRDEAFF; CDR3nt: TGTGCCAGCAGCTCGCCGGGACAGGGGAGGGATGAAGCTTTCTTT
v_gene: TRBV28; d_gene: TRBD2; abundance: -; j_gene: TRBJ2-7; CDR3aa: CASSFGGYGSYEQYF; CDR3nt: TGTGCCAGCAGCTTCGGGGGGTACGGCTCCTACGAGCAGTACTTC
v_gene: TRBV27; d_gene: -; abundance: -; j_gene: TRBJ1-1; CDR3aa: CASSLWGGNTEAFF; CDR3nt: TGTGCCAGCAGTTTATGGGGGGGGAACACTGAAGCTTTCTTT
v_gene: TRBV13; d_gene: TRBD2; abundance: -; j_gene: TRBJ2-7; CDR3aa: CASSFSGRAYEQYF; CDR3nt: TGTGCCAGCAGCTTTAGCGGGAGGGCCTACGAGCAGTACTTC
v_gene: TRBV5-6; d_gene: -; abundance: once; j_gene: TRBJ1-3; CDR3aa: CASSSMTDFSGNTIYF; CDR3nt: TGTGCCAGCAGCTCAATGACAGATTTCTCTGGAAACACCATATATTTT
v_gene: TRBV27; d_gene: -; abundance: -; j_gene: TRBJ2-6; CDR3aa: CASSLGEPGANVLTF; CDR3nt: TGTGCCAGCAGTTTAGGAGAGCCTGGGGCCAACGTCCTGACTTTC
v_gene: TRBV11-2; d_gene: TRBD2; abundance: -; j_gene: TRBJ2-2; CDR3aa: CASSSVAGGLGELFF; CDR3nt: TGTGCCAGCAGCTCGGTAGCGGGGGGGCTAGGGGAGCTGTTTTTT
v_gene: TRBV9; d_gene: TRBD2; abundance: once; j_gene: TRBJ2-1; CDR3aa: CASSVVAGVWNEQFF; CDR3nt: TGTGCCAGCAGCGTTGTAGCGGGAGTTTGGAATGAGCAGTTCTTC
v_gene: TRBV5-4; d_gene: TRBD2; abundance: -; j_gene: TRBJ2-5; CDR3aa: CASRLAELQETQYF; CDR3nt: TGTGCCTCTCGTCTAGCGGAGTTACAAGAGACCCAGTACTTC
v_gene: TRBV6-6; d_gene: -; abundance: -; j_gene: TRBJ1-1; CDR3aa: CASSQRMNTEAFF; CDR3nt: TGTGCCAGCAGTCAGAGGATGAACACTGAAGCTTTCTTT
v_gene: TRBV7-9; d_gene: -; abundance: -; j_gene: TRBJ2-3; CDR3aa: CASSLARRAEGDTQYF; CDR3nt: TGTGCCAGCAGCTTAGCCCGTCGGGCGGAGGGAGATACGCAGTATTTT
v_gene: TRBV6-4; d_gene: TRBD2; abundance: once; j_gene: TRBJ2-2; CDR3aa: CASKVAGGNTGELFF; CDR3nt: TGTGCCAGCAAAGTAGCGGGAGGAAACACCGGGGAGCTGTTTTTT
v_gene: TRBV7-9; d_gene: -; abundance: -; j_gene: TRBJ2-1; CDR3aa: CASSPLAYNEQFF; CDR3nt: TGTGCCAGCAGCCCCCTCGCGTACAATGAGCAGTTCTTC
v_gene: TRBV2; d_gene: -; abundance: -; j_gene: TRBJ2-4; CDR3aa: CASGATVYF; CDR3nt: TGTGCCAGCGGCGCAACAGTCTACTTC
v_gene: TRBV11-2; d_gene: -; abundance: -; j_gene: TRBJ2-7; CDR3aa: CASSSLGVGNEQYF; CDR3nt: TGTGCCAGCAGCTCCCTCGGGGTTGGCAACGAGCAGTACTTC